This T cell receptor (beta chain) was sequenced for a study of CD8 T cells in Susac syndrome. Study context: Treatment at blood withdrawal was none, corticosteroids, or intravenous immunoglobulin alone in Susac syndrome patients. Notes on the study in general: Within Susac syndrome CD4+ T cell repertoires, clonal expansion was not evident.

Peripheral blood CD8+ and CD4+ T cells were profiled by TCR beta sequencing. TEMRA cells were FACS-enriched, while CD8+ and CD4+ T cells were negatively isolated. The RNA, roughly 0.45 to 1 ug, was put through reverse transcription using random hexamers. MiXCR, applied by TCRdb to the immunoSEQ multiplex PCR reads, yields one record per CDR3 protein. Of some 99,000 distinct CDR3 sequences in the sample, roughly 94% were seen once. A remark on this clonotype: Its cognate antigen is unknown.

The CDR3 spans 12 residues. The germline V gene has CDR1 DFQATT and CDR2 SNEGSKA (reference sequence). Trimming left V 4 bases short and J 8 bases short, with 14 bases between. The source of this sequence is a human donor with Susac syndrome. Input material: CD4+ T cells from PBMCs. This chain links TRBV20-1 with TRBJ1-1; D is ambiguous. The chain's CDR3 is CSAKGVSVEAFF. The DNA of the CDR3 is TGCAGTGCTAAGGGTGTGTCGGTGGAAGCTTTCTTT.